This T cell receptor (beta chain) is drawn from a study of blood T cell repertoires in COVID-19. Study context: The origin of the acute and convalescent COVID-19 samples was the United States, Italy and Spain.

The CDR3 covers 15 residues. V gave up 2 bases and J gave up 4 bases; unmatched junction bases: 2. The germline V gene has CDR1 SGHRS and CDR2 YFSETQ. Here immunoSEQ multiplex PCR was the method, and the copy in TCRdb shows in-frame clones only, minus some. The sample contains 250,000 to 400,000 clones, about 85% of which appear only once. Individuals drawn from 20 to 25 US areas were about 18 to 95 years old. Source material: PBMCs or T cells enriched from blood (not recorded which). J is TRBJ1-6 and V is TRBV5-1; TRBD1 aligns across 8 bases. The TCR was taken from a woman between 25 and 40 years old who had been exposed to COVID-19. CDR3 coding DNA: TGCGCCAGCAGCTTACAGGGGGGATATAATTCACCCCTCCACTTT. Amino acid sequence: CASSLQGGYNSPLHF.